Below, 12 T cell receptor beta chains from the same sample are listed, as sequenced in a study of T cell responses to AZD1222 COVID-19 vaccine. The repertoire was sequenced with immunoSEQ multiplex PCR; TCRdb's copy has only in-frame clones and lacks some. This sample has about 150,000 clones, with approximately 87% found just once. Specimen: peripheral blood, collected on day 0 of MenACWY control vaccination. The receptors were gathered from an adult in good health.

This clone was seen just once. The chain carries TRBV18 and TRBJ2-1; no clear D. Germline V gene sequence: CDR1 KGHSH, CDR2 LQKENI. Trimming took 4 bases from V and 7 from J, leaving 8 bases between them. This CDR3 region has 12 residues. CDR3 protein: CASSLQRNEQFF. The CDR3 nucleotides are TGTGCCAGCTCACTACAGCGTAATGAGCAGTTCTTC.

The chain has TRBV27 and TRBJ2-3, with 11 nucleotides matching TRBD2. This CDR3 has 15 residues. V shed 3 bases, J shed 11 bases, and the junction held 10 bases outside the gene matches. The V gene's germline CDR1 is MNHEY and CDR2 SMNVEV (reference sequence). CDR3 coding DNA: TGTGCCAGCAGTTTCAGGACTAGCGGGTTACAGGTGCAGTATTTT. This translates into CASSFRTSGLQVQYF.

This clone was counted a single time. The V call is TRBV9, the J call TRBJ1-2, with D unresolved. Germline assignment: CDR1 SGDLS and CDR2 YYNGEE. Deletions cut 0 bases from V and 1 base from J, with 10 bases between. This CDR3 spans 15 amino acids. In DNA form, the CDR3 reads TGTGCCAGCAGCGTAGGTGCGTCAGTTAACTATGGCTACACCTTC. Translation: CASSVGASVNYGYTF.

This chain connects TRBV5-6 to TRBJ2-3; D possibly uses TRBD1 or TRBD2 (5 bases each). Germline V lookup: CDR1 SGHDT, CDR2 YYEEEE. The V end lost 1 base, the J end lost 2 bases, and 17 bases lay between the germline ends. This CDR3 is 17 amino acids long. CDR3 loop: CASSLYPSGPNTDTQYF. The CDR3, as DNA: TGTGCCAGCAGCTTGTATCCGTCGGGGCCTAACACAGATACGCAGTATTTT.

The chain is built from TRBV30 and TRBJ1-5, with D maybe TRBD1 (6 bases). The CDR3 extends over 14 amino acids. The V end was cut by 2 bases, the J end by 7 bases, with 15 bases between. Germline V CDR1 and CDR2: GTSNPN, SVGIG (reference sequence). CDR3: CAWSSGAGSQPQHF. The CDR3, as DNA: TGTGCCTGGAGTTCGGGGGCAGGTTCCCAGCCCCAGCATTTT.

The chain carries TRBV3-1 (or the pseudogene TRBV3-2) and TRBJ1-6, with 7 bases identical to TRBD1. Per the germline V gene, CDR1 is LGHDT and CDR2 is YNNKEL (reference sequence). Unmatched junction bases numbered 9, after V lost 3 bases and J lost 7 bases. This CDR3 is 16 amino acids long. The chain's CDR3 is CASSQHPGQKNSPLHF. The CDR3 nucleotides are TGTGCCAGCAGCCAGCACCCGGGACAGAAAAATTCACCCCTCCACTTT.

This clone has more than one count but fewer than ten. The rearrangement links TRBV24-1 to TRBJ2-5, with D possibly matching TRBD1 (6 bases). V lost 3 bases and J 5 bases, leaving 15 bases between the germline ends. Germline lookup yields CDR1 KGHDR and CDR2 SFDVKD. CDR3 length: 15 amino acids. The CDR3 loop reads CATSDTRQAGETQYF. The CDR3 nucleotides are TGTGCCACCAGTGATACCCGACAGGCTGGGGAGACCCAGTACTTC.

The rearrangement uses TRBV3-1 (or the pseudogene TRBV3-2) and TRBJ1-2; no clear D gene. The CDR3 spans 13 residues. CDR1 is LGHDT and CDR2 is YNNKEL in the germline V gene (reference sequence). V shed 4 bases and J shed 2 bases, with 8 bases lying between them. CDR3 amino acids: CASSRAANYGYTF. CDR3 in DNA: TGTGCCAGCAGCCGGGCGGCGAACTATGGCTACACCTTC.

The chain recombines TRBV7-2 with TRBJ1-5; no definite D call. CDR3 length: 14 amino acids. Trimming took 5 bases from V and 7 from J, leaving 15 bases between them. Looked up from germline, CDR1 is SGHTA and CDR2 is FQGNSA. For the CDR3, the DNA is TGTGCCAGCAGCCCTCACAGTTTCCCACAGCCCCAGCATTTT. Encoded protein: CASSPHSFPQPQHF. The whole variable domain, remainder taken from reference TRBV7-2 and TRBJ1-5, is GAGVSQSPSNKVTEKGKDVELRCDPISGHTALYWYRQSLGQGLEFLIYFQGNSAPDKSGLPSDRFSAERTGGSVSTLTIQRTQQEDSAVYLCASSPHSFPQPQHFGDGTRLSIL.

This clone appeared a few times. The chain uses TRBV15 and TRBJ1-2; D gene ambiguous. This CDR3 has 15 amino acids. V gave up 0 bases and J gave up 4 bases, with 12 bases separating them. Per germline, CDR1 LNHNV and CDR2 YYDKDF (reference sequence). CDR3 DNA sequence: TGTGCCACCAGCAGAGATCTATGGGAGCGCTATGGCTACACCTTC. It specifies CATSRDLWERYGYTF.

This clone has a handful of counts. J is TRBJ2-1 and V is TRBV15; 8 bases map to TRBD2. The CDR3 is 14 residues long. V shed 5 bases and J 9 bases; nucleotides not matched to a gene: 9. In germline, CDR1 is LNHNV, CDR2 YYDKDF (reference sequence). CDR3 sequence (DNA): TGTGCCACCAGCGCCAGCGGGGGTTCGGGTGAGCAGTTCTTC. Protein product: CATSASGGSGEQFF.

This chain uses TRBV6-4 with TRBJ2-3; tentative D call: TRBD2 (5 bases). This CDR3 region has 12 residues. V lost 4 bases to trimming and J lost 8 bases, with 10 bases between them. The germline V gene encodes CDR1 MRHNA and CDR2 SNTAGT. The CDR3 region has the DNA TGTGCCAGCAGTGGAGGGAAGAGTACGCAGTATTTT. Its translation: CASSGGKSTQYF.